This entry lists 9 T cell receptor beta chains sequenced from one sample in a study of CD8 T cells in Susac syndrome. Reverse transcription of roughly 0.45 to 1 ug RNA used random hexamers. TCRdb re-analysed the immunoSEQ multiplex PCR reads in MiXCR, keeping a single row per CDR3 protein. Of 80,000 or so distinct CDR3 sequences in the sample, about 92% are singletons; the top ten hold 0.4% to 0.55%. Sequencing was performed on CD4+ T cells from PBMCs. These receptors all stem from a human donor with Susac syndrome.

The chain employs TRBV2 and TRBJ1-5; 7 bases agree with TRBD1. V trimming: 7 bases; J trimming: 7 bases; junction bases outside the gene matches: 13. The germline V gene has CDR1 SNHLY and CDR2 FYNNEI. This CDR3 is built from 15 residues. The CDR3 here is CASMLHRGMGQPQHF. The CDR3 DNA reads TGTGCCAGCATGCTTCACAGGGGAATGGGGCAGCCCCAGCATTTT.

The V and J genes are TRBV7-2 and TRBJ2-7; TRBD2 matches at 8 bases. The germline gives CDR1 SGHTA, CDR2 FQGNSA. The CDR3 has 15 amino acids. The V and J ends lost 0 bases and 2 bases, in that order; junction bases with no gene match: 3. The CDR3 region is CASSLAPSGPYEQYF. The CDR3 DNA reads as TGTGCCAGCAGCTTAGCGCCTAGCGGGCCCTACGAGCAGTACTTC.

With regard to this clonotype: A much more abundant neighbour one base away suggests this may be a read error. The CDR3 bases are TGTGCCAGCAGCCGTCCCGGGACAGGGGGCTGGACCCAGTACTTC. Residues: CASSRPGTGGWTQYF. The chain carries TRBV6-5 and TRBJ2-5; 12 nucleotides line up with TRBD1. CDR3 length: 15 amino acids. V trimming: 6 bases; J trimming: 7 bases; junction bases outside the gene matches: 9. Per germline, CDR1 MNHEY and CDR2 SVGAGI.

This chain uses TRBV7-8 with TRBJ2-3; D is unclear. Germline V lookup: CDR1 SGHVS, CDR2 FQNEAQ. The CDR3 length is 16 residues. The V end lost 2 bases, the J end lost 2 bases, and 14 bases lay between the germline ends. The CDR3 bases are TGTGCCAGCAGCTTACGGATAAGTGGTCTCACAGATACGCAGTATTTT. Its translation: CASSLRISGLTDTQYF. Using reference TRBV7-8 and TRBJ2-3 for the parts outside the CDR3, the full variable domain is GAGVSQSPRYKVAKRGQDVALRCDPISGHVSLFWYQQALGQGPEFLTYFQNEAQLDKSGLPSDRFFAERPEGSVSTLKIQRTQQEDSAVYLCASSLRISGLTDTQYFGPGTRLTVL.

The chain couples TRBV19 to TRBJ2-2, with D hard to call. The CDR3 has 12 amino acids. Germline-derived CDR1 and CDR2 are LNHDA and SQIVND (reference sequence). Trimming took off 3 bases at V and 10 bases at J, with 9 bases between the two ends. The CDR3 spells CASSIDRMELFF. CDR3 DNA sequence: TGTGCCAGTAGTATTGACCGAATGGAGCTGTTTTTT.

The CDR3 spells CASSLYTSRSYNEQFF. CDR3 in DNA: TGTGCCAGCAGCCTTTACACCTCTAGGTCCTACAATGAGCAGTTCTTC. The chain couples TRBV7-9 to TRBJ2-1; D is ambiguous. V was trimmed by 5 bases and J by 1 base, leaving 15 bases between them. The germline CDR1 and CDR2 sequences are SEHNR and FQNEAQ (reference sequence). This CDR3 comprises 16 residues.

This clonotype showed up just once. This chain links TRBV9 with TRBJ2-3; D is undetermined. Germline lookup yields CDR1 SGDLS and CDR2 YYNGEE. This CDR3 comprises 13 residues. V was cut by 4 bases and J by 3 bases, with 9 bases left in between. CDR3 sequence: CASSSRATDTQYF. The CDR3 DNA is TGTGCCAGCAGCTCGCGTGCGACAGATACGCAGTATTTT.

The J gene is TRBJ2-7, the V gene TRBV27, with a weak D call TRBD2 (7 bases). This CDR3 has 18 amino acids. Germline loops: CDR1 MNHEY, CDR2 SMNVEV (reference sequence). Trimming cost V 4 bases and J 2 bases, with 24 bases left between them. This CDR3 reads CASSYKGSKGGGTYEQYF. The DNA of the CDR3 is TGTGCCAGCAGTTATAAGGGGTCCAAAGGGGGGGGCACCTACGAGCAGTACTTC.

As regards this clonotype: One end of the junction varies from germline; a read error may be responsible. The chain employs TRBV2 and TRBJ2-1, with D possibly matching TRBD2 (5 bases). Germline V gene data show CDR1 as SNHLY and CDR2 as FYNNEI. CDR3 length: 12 amino acids. The CDR3 loop reads CASSGGLAMPSF. The CDR3 DNA reads TGTGCCAGCAGTGGAGGCCTAGCTATGCCCTCCTTC.